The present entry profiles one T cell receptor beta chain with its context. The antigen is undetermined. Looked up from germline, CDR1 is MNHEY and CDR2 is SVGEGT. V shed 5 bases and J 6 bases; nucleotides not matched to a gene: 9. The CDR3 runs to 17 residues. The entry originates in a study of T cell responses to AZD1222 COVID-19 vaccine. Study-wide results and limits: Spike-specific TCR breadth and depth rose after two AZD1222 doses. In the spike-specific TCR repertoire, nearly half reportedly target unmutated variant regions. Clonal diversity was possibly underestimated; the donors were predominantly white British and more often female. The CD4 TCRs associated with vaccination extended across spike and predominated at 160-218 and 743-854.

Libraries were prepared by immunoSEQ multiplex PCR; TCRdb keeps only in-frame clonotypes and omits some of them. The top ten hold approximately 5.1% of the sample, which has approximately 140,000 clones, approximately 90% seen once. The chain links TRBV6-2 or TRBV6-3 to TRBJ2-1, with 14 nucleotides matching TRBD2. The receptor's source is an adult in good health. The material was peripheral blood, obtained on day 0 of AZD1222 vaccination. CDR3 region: CASSRSGLAGGFNEQFF. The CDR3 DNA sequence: TGTGCCAGCAGTCGCTCTGGACTAGCGGGAGGTTTCAATGAGCAGTTCTTC.